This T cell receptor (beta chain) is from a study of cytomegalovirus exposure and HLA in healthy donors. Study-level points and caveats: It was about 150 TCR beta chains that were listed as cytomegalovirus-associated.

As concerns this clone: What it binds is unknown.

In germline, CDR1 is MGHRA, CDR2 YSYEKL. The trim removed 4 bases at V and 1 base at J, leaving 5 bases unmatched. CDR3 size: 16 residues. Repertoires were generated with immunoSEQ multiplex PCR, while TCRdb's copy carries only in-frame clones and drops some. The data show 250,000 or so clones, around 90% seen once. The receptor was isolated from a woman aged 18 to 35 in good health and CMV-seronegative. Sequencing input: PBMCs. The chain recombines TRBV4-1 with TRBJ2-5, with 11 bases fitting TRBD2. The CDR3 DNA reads TGCGCCAGCAGCCGTACTAGCGGGGGTCTCCAAGAGACCCAGTACTTC. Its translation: CASSRTSGGLQETQYF.